The sequence of this T cell receptor beta chain was determined in a study of T-cell memory formation after mild COVID-19. Background on the study: Most TCR clusters belonged to a single donor. General observations from the study: Memory cells collected pre-infection included some clones that later responded, suggesting cross-reactive memory joined.

V lost 7 bases, J lost 2 bases, and 5 bases stayed unmatched. CDR1 is MDHEN, CDR2 SYDVKM, per germline. This CDR3 comprises 15 residues. Using its own MiXCR run on the 5' RACE reads, TCRdb lists one record per CDR3 protein. This table holds about 82,000 distinct CDR3 sequences, 13% found once. This clonotype came up a few times. Its antigen remains unidentified. This TCR was sampled from a man in his late teens or twenties who had mild COVID-19 (a few samples of this study predate the infection). Cell type and time point are not known. The specimen was PBMCs or a T cell subset sorted from them (not recorded which). This rearrangement joins TRBV28 to TRBJ2-1; TRBD2 matches 10 bases. The DNA for the CDR3 is TGTGCCAGCACTCCGGGGACTAGCGCCTACAATGAGCAGTTCTTC. Its protein is CASTPGTSAYNEQFF.